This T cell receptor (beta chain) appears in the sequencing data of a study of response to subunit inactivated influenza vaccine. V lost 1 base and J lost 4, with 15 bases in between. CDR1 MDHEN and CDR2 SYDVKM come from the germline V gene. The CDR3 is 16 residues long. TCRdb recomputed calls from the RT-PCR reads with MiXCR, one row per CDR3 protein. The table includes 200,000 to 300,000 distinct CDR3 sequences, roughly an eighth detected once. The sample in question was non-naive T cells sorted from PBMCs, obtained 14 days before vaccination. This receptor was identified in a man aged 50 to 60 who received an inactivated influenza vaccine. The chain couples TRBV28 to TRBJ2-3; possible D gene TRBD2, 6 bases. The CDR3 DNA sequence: TGTGCCAGCAGTTTATCAGGGTTGGGGGGAGCAGATACGCAGTATTTT. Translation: CASSLSGLGGADTQYF.